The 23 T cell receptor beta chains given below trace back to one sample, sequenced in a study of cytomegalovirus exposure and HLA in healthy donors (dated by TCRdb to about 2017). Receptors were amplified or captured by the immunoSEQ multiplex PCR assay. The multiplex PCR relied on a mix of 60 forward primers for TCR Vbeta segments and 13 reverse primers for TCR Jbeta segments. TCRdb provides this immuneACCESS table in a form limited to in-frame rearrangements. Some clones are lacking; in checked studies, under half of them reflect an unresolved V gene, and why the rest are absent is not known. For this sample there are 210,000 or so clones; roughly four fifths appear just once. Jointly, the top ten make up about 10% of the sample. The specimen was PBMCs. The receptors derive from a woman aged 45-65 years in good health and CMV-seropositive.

The CDR3 DNA reads as TGTGCCAGCAGTTCCGGACAGGGCTATCAGCCCCAGCATTTT. Translated, it gives CASSSGQGYQPQHF. The chain links TRBV28 to TRBJ1-5; TRBD1 matches 8 bases. V lost 4 bases to trimming and J lost 5 bases; unmatched junction nucleotides: 4. This CDR3 is 14 amino acids long. Germline CDR1 reads MDHEN; CDR2 reads SYDVKM.

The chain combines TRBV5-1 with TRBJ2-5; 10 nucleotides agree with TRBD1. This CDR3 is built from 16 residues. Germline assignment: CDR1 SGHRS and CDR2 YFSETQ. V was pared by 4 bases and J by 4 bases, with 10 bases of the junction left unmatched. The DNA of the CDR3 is TGCGCCAGCAGCCTCACGACAGGGGGCAATGGAGAGACCCAGTACTTC. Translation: CASSLTTGGNGETQYF.

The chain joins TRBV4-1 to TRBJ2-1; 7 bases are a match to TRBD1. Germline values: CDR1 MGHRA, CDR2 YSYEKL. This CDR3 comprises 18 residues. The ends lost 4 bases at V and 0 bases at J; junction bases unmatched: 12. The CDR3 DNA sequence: TGCGCCAGCAGCCGTACAGGGGAGCCTTATAGCTCCTACAATGAGCAGTTCTTC. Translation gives CASSRTGEPYSSYNEQFF.

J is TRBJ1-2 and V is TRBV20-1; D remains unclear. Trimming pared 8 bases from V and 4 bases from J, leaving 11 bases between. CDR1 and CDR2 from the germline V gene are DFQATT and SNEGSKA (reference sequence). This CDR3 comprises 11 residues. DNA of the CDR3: TGCAGTCAAATGGCCTCCTATGGCTACACCTTC. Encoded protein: CSQMASYGYTF.

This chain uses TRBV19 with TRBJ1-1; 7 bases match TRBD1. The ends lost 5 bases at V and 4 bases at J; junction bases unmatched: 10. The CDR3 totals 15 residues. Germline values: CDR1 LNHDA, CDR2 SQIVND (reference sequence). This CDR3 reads CASSLPTQGTTEAFF. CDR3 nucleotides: TGTGCCAGTAGTCTGCCAACACAGGGGACCACTGAAGCTTTCTTT.

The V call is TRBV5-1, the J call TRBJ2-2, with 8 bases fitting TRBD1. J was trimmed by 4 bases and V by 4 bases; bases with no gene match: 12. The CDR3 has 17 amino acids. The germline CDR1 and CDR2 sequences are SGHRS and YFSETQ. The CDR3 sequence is CASSPSWDRRGTGELFF. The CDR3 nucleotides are TGCGCCAGCAGCCCATCTTGGGACAGGAGGGGCACCGGGGAGCTGTTTTTT.

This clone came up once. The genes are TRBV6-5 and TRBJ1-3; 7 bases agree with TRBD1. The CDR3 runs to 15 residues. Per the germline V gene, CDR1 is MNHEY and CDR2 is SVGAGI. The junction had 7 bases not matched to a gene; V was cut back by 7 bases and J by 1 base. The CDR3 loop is CASTLQGSSGNTIYF. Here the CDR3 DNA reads TGTGCCAGCACCTTACAGGGGTCGTCTGGAAACACCATATATTTT.

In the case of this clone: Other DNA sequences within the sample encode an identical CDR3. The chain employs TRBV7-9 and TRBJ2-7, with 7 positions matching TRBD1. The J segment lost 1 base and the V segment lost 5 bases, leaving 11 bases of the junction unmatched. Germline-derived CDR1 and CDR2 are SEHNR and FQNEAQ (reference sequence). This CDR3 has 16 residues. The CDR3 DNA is TGTGCCAGCAGCCAAGGGGGACAGCAGAGTTCCTACGAGCAGTACTTC. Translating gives CASSQGGQQSSYEQYF.

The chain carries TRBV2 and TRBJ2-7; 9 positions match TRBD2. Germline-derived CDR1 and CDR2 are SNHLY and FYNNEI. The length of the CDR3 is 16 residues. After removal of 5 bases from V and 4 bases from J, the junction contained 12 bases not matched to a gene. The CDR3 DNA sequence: TGTGCCAGCAGTTGGGGTAGCGGGGGTCAGCTGTACGAGCAGTACTTC. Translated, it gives CASSWGSGGQLYEQYF.

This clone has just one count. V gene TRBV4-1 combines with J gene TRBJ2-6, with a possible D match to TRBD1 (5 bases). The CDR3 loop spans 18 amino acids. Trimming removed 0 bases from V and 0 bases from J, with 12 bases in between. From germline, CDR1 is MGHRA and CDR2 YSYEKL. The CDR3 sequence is CASSQEAGPSSGANVLTF. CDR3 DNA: TGCGCCAGCAGCCAAGAGGCAGGGCCCAGCTCTGGGGCCAACGTCCTGACTTTC.

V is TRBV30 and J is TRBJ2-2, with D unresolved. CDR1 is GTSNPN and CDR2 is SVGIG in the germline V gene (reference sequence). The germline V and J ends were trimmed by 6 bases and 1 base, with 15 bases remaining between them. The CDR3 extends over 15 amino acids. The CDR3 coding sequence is TGTGCCTGCCCGCCCTATAATATGAACACCGGGGAGCTGTTTTTT. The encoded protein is CACPPYNMNTGELFF.

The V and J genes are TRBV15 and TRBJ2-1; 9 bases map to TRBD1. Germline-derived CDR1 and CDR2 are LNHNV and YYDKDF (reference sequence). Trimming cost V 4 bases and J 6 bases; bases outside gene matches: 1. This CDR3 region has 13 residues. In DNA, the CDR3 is TGTGCCACCAGCATGGACAGGGGCAATGAGCAGTTCTTC. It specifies CATSMDRGNEQFF.

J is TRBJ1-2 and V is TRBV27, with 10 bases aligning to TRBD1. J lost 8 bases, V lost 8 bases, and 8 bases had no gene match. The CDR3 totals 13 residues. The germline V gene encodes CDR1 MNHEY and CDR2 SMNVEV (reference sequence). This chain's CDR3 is CASRTGGDAGYTF. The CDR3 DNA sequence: TGTGCCAGCCGGACAGGGGGTGATGCGGGCTACACCTTC.

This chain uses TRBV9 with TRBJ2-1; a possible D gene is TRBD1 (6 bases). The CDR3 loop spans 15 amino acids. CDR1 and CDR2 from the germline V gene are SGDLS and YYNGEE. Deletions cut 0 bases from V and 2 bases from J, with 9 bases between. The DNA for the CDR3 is TGTGCCAGCAGCGTAGCTGGACAGCCCTACAATGAGCAGTTCTTC. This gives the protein CASSVAGQPYNEQFF.

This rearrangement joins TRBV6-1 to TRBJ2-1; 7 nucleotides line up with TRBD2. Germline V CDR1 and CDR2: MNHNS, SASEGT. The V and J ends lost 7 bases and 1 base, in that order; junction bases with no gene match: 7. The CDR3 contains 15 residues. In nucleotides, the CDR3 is TGTGCCAGCACGACTAGCCCCATGTCCTACAATGAGCAGTTCTTC. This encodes CASTTSPMSYNEQFF.

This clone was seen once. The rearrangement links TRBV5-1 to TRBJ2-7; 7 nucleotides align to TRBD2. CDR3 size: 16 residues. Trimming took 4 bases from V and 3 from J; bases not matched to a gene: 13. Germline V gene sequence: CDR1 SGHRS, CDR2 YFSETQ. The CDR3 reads CASSPGLGVSGYEQYF. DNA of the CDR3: TGCGCCAGCAGCCCCGGACTAGGGGTGTCGGGCTACGAGCAGTACTTC.

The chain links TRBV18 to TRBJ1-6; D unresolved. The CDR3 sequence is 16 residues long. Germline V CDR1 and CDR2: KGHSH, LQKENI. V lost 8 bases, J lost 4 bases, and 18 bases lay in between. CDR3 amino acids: CASTTPLDLYNSPLHF. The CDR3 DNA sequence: TGTGCCAGCACAACACCTCTCGACTTGTATAATTCACCCCTCCACTTT.

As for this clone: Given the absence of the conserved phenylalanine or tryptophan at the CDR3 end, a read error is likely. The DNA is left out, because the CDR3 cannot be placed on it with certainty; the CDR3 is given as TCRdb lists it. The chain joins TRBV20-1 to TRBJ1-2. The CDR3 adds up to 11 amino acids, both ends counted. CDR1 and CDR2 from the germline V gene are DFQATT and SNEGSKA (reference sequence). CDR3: CSATNQGLGIL.

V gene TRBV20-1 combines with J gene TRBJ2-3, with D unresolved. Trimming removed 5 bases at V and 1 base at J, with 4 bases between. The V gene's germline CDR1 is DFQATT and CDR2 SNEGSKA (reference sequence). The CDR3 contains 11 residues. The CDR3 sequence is CSAGRTDTQYF. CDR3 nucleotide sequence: TGCAGTGCTGGGCGCACAGATACGCAGTATTTT.

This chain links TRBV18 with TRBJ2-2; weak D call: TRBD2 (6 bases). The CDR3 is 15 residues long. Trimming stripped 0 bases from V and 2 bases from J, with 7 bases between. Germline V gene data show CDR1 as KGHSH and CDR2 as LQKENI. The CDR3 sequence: CASSPPGTNTGELFF. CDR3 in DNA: TGTGCCAGCTCACCACCCGGGACTAACACCGGGGAGCTGTTTTTT.

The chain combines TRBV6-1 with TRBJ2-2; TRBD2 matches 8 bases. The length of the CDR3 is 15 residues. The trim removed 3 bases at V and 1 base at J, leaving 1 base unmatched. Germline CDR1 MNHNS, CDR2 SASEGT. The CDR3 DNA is TGTGCCAGCAGTGACCTAGCGGGGAACACCGGGGAGCTGTTTTTT. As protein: CASSDLAGNTGELFF.

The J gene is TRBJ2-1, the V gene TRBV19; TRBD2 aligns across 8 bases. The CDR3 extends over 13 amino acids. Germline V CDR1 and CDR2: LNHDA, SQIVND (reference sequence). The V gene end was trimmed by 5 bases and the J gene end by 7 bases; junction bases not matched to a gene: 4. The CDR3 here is CASSPGGGNEQFF. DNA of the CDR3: TGTGCCAGTAGTCCAGGCGGGGGGAATGAGCAGTTCTTC.

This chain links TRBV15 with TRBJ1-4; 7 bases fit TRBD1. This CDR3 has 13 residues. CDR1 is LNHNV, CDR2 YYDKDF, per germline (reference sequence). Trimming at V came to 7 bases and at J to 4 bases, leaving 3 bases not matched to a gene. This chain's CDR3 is CATTGQSNEKLFF. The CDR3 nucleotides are TGTGCCACCACGGGACAGAGTAATGAAAAACTGTTTTTT. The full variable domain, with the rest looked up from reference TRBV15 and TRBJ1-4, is DAMVIQNPRYQVTQFGKPVTLSCSQTLNHNVMYWYQQKSSQAPKLLFHYYDKDFNNEADTPDNFQSRRPNTSFCFLDIRSPGLGDTAMYLCATTGQSNEKLFFGSGTQLSVL.